Presented here are 29 T cell receptor beta chains from one specimen sequenced in a study of cytomegalovirus exposure and HLA in healthy donors. Only in-frame clones appear in the TCRdb table, and some are missing; sequencing was by immunoSEQ multiplex PCR. The sample has under 110,000 clones, 88% seen once; the top ten hold about 2%. The sequencing input was PBMCs. These receptors were collected from a woman under 30 in good health and CMV-seropositive.

In its sample, this clone was seen a few times. The J gene is TRBJ1-4, the V gene TRBV7-9; D is unresolved. CDR3 length equals 11 residues. Germline values: CDR1 SEHNR, CDR2 FQNEAQ (reference sequence). V was shortened by 3 bases and J by 8 bases, with 4 bases between the two germline ends. CDR3 region: CASSFAEKLFF. As DNA, the CDR3 is TGTGCCAGCAGCTTTGCGGAAAAACTGTTTTTT.

The chain recombines TRBV18 with TRBJ1-2; 7 bases line up with TRBD1. This CDR3 is built from 20 residues. The germline V gene encodes CDR1 KGHSH and CDR2 LQKENI. The V gene end was trimmed by 3 bases and the J gene end by 1 base; junction bases not matched to a gene: 20. The CDR3 sequence: CASSPRIRDSQMWDNYGYTF. The DNA of the CDR3 is TGTGCCAGCTCACCTCGTATCCGGGACAGCCAGATGTGGGATAACTATGGCTACACCTTC.

This clone has only one observation. The genes are TRBV27 and TRBJ2-1, with 11 nucleotides matching TRBD2. V trimming: 5 bases; J trimming: 8 bases; junction bases outside the gene matches: 11. The germline V gene has CDR1 MNHEY and CDR2 SMNVEV (reference sequence). The CDR3 is 16 amino acids. CDR3 bases: TGTGCCAGCAGTGCTCTAGCGGGGGGCCCGGGCCATGAGCAGTTCTTC. This gives the protein CASSALAGGPGHEQFF.

The chain is built from TRBV7-8 and TRBJ2-7, with a tentative D call TRBD1 (5 bases). Between the trimmed V and J ends, which lost 4 bases and 2 bases, there was a span of 12 bases. This CDR3 is built from 14 residues. CDR1 and CDR2 (germline): SGHVS, FQNEAQ. CDR3 amino acids: CASSSEQAPYEQYF. The CDR3 nucleotides are TGTGCCAGCAGCTCGGAACAGGCCCCCTACGAGCAGTACTTC.

The chain is built from TRBV21-1 and TRBJ1-4. TRBV21-1 is assigned pseudogene status. The CDR3 sequence is 15 residues long. CDR3 sequence (DNA): TGTGCCAGCATCAAGCCGTGGGGAGGGATTGAAAAACTGTTTTTT. Protein product: CASIKPWGGIEKLFF.

The gene calls are TRBV5-6 and TRBJ1-1; D gene ambiguous. Trimming pared 0 bases from V and 1 base from J, leaving 4 bases between. There are 13 residues in the CDR3. Germline V lookup: CDR1 SGHDT, CDR2 YYEEEE. In nucleotides, the CDR3 is TGTGCCAGCAGCTTGGCGGGGAACACTGAAGCTTTCTTT. This codes for CASSLAGNTEAFF. The full variable domain, with the rest looked up from reference TRBV5-6 and TRBJ1-1, is DAGVTQSPTHLIKTRGQQVTLRCSPKSGHDTVSWYQQALGQGPQFIFQYYEEEERQRGNFPDRFSGHQFPNYSSELNVNALLLGDSALYLCASSLAGNTEAFFGQGTRLTVV.

The chain couples TRBV7-2 to TRBJ2-7; TRBD2 might be the D (6 bases). V was shortened by 1 base and J by 3 bases, with 10 bases between the two germline ends. CDR3 length: 14 amino acids. CDR1 and CDR2 (germline): SGHTA, FQGNSA. The CDR3 here is CASSLGAGGYEQYF. DNA of the CDR3: TGTGCCAGCAGCTTAGGGGCCGGGGGCTACGAGCAGTACTTC.

This clone was detected only once. This chain joins TRBV5-5 and TRBJ2-7; 7 nucleotides match TRBD1. V shed 4 bases, J shed 2 bases, and the junction held 6 bases outside the gene matches. The CDR3 length is 14 residues. In germline, CDR1 is SGHKS, CDR2 YYEKEE (reference sequence). CDR3 region: CASSDRTGAYEQYV. The CDR3 nucleotides read TGTGCCAGCAGCGATCGGACAGGTGCCTACGAGCAGTACGTC.

The rearrangement joins TRBV2 to TRBJ1-4, with TRBD1 identical over 8 bases. CDR1 is SNHLY, CDR2 FYNNEI, per germline. Trimming removed 4 bases from V and 8 bases from J; junction bases left unmatched: 9. CDR3 size: 15 residues. CDR3 amino acids: CASSVASGGVEKLFF. The DNA of the CDR3 is TGTGCCAGCAGTGTTGCATCAGGGGGCGTCGAAAAACTGTTTTTT.

The rearrangement joins TRBV29-1 to TRBJ2-1, with 11 bases fitting TRBD1. V trimming: 4 bases; J trimming: 7 bases; junction bases outside the gene matches: 9. CDR1 and CDR2 from the germline V gene are SQVTM and ANQGSEA. The CDR3 sequence is 15 residues long. The CDR3 region is CSVGSRTGGLNEQFF. The CDR3 nucleotides are TGCAGCGTTGGATCCCGGACAGGGGGCTTAAATGAGCAGTTCTTC.

The chain combines TRBV5-1 with TRBJ1-4, with a tentative D call TRBD1 (5 bases). The CDR3 is made up of 14 amino acids. The germline V gene has CDR1 SGHRS and CDR2 YFSETQ. The V gene lost 0 bases and the J gene lost 4 bases, with 7 bases spanning the gap. The CDR3 bases are TGCGCCAGCAGCTTGGCAGGGATTAATGAAAAACTGTTTTTT. This encodes CASSLAGINEKLFF.

This rearrangement joins TRBV28 to TRBJ1-4; 7 nucleotides align to TRBD1. After removal of 6 bases from V and 8 bases from J, the junction contained 9 bases not matched to a gene. This CDR3 has 14 amino acids. CDR1 MDHEN and CDR2 SYDVKM come from the germline V gene. The CDR3 loop is CASRLTGAEEKLFF. The CDR3 nucleotides are TGTGCCAGCAGGCTCACAGGGGCGGAAGAAAAACTGTTTTTT. Together with reference TRBV28 and TRBJ1-4, the CDR3 gives the full variable domain: DVKVTQSSRYLVKRTGEKVFLECVQDMDHENMFWYRQDPGLGLRLIYFSYDVKMKEKGDIPEGYSVSREKKERFSLILESASTNQTSMYLCASRLTGAEEKLFFGSGTQLSVL.

This chain connects TRBV28 to TRBJ1-2; no clear D. The CDR3 extends over 15 amino acids. V dropped 4 bases and J dropped 1 base, with 13 bases sitting between them. Germline CDR1 reads MDHEN; CDR2 reads SYDVKM. The CDR3 DNA reads as TGTGCCAGCAGTTGGCGTGGGCAGCTTAACTATGGCTACACCTTC. Translation gives CASSWRGQLNYGYTF.

This chain uses TRBV29-1 with TRBJ2-1, with 8 bases matching TRBD2. Germline CDR1 is SQVTM and CDR2 is ANQGSEA. The CDR3 contains 18 residues. Trimming took 0 bases from V and 8 from J; bases not matched to a gene: 18. This chain's CDR3 is CSVEDWGVGLGRGYEQFF. CDR3 DNA: TGCAGCGTTGAAGATTGGGGGGTGGGACTAGGTCGGGGTTATGAGCAGTTCTTC.

The V gene is TRBV5-6, the J gene TRBJ2-7, with TRBD1 matching over 9 bases. With V trimmed by 5 bases and J by 2 bases, 8 bases remained unmatched. Germline-derived CDR1 and CDR2 are SGHDT and YYEEEE. The CDR3 sequence is 15 residues long. The CDR3 reads CASRLQGAGTYEQYF. CDR3 nucleotide sequence: TGTGCCAGCAGGTTACAGGGGGCCGGCACCTACGAGCAGTACTTC.

The chain links TRBV2 to TRBJ2-6; 11 bases are a match to TRBD2. V shed 8 bases, J shed 3 bases, and the junction held 15 bases outside the gene matches. This CDR3 has 19 residues. Germline CDR1 reads SNHLY; CDR2 reads FYNNEI. The chain's CDR3 is CASGGGSGGATGGANVLTF. The CDR3 DNA is TGTGCCAGCGGGGGTGGTAGCGGGGGGGCCACCGGTGGGGCCAACGTCCTGACTTTC.

The genes are TRBV10-3 and TRBJ1-2, with D hard to call. V gave up 2 bases and J gave up 2 bases, with 12 bases separating them. The germline V gene has CDR1 ENHRY and CDR2 SYGVKD. The CDR3 has 15 amino acids. Written as DNA, the CDR3 is TGTGCCATCAGTGAGGTCCAGGCAACAAACTATGGCTACACCTTC. This translates into CAISEVQATNYGYTF.

The chain uses TRBV27 and TRBJ2-1, with a possible D match to TRBD1 (6 bases). Germline V gives CDR1 MNHEY, CDR2 SMNVEV (reference sequence). V was shortened by 5 bases and J by 0 bases, with 11 bases between the two germline ends. The CDR3 is 15 amino acids. The CDR3 reads CASSIDRSSYNEQFF. CDR3 nucleotides: TGTGCCAGCAGTATCGACAGGAGCTCCTACAATGAGCAGTTCTTC.

This clone has just a few counts. The chain links TRBV21-1 to TRBJ2-7; TRBD2 is taken as the D call from the table, unchecked against the DNA. TRBV21-1 is listed as a pseudogene. CDR3 length equals 16 residues. The CDR3 coding sequence is TGTGCCAGCAGCAAAGCGGTCTCCGAGGGGGGGCGCGAGCAGTACGTC. Amino acids: CASSKAVSEGGREQYV.

This clone was counted once. The J gene is TRBJ2-1, the V gene TRBV20-1; D remains ambiguous. The CDR3 covers 10 residues. Germline-derived CDR1 and CDR2 are DFQATT and SNEGSKA (reference sequence). Trimming shortened V by 4 bases and J by 9 bases, and 7 bases separated the two germline ends. CDR3: CSATLAEQFF. Written as DNA, the CDR3 is TGCAGTGCTACTTTGGCTGAGCAGTTCTTC.

V gene TRBV5-3 combines with J gene TRBJ1-3, with D possibly being TRBD1 (5 bases). TRBV5-3 belongs to the ORF category, with a function that is uncertain. V gave up 1 base and J gave up 4 bases, with 18 bases separating them. This CDR3 contains 17 residues. CDR3: CARSLKVRALSGNTIYF. The CDR3 DNA is TGTGCCAGAAGCTTGAAAGTCAGGGCCCTCTCGGGAAACACCATATATTTT.

This clone was seen only a few times. V is TRBV4-1 and J is TRBJ2-7; possible D gene TRBD2, 5 bases. V lost 6 bases and J 6 bases, leaving 18 bases between the germline ends. CDR1 is MGHRA and CDR2 is YSYEKL in the germline V gene. The CDR3 sequence is 14 residues long. CDR3: CASSPTEEVGEQYF. In DNA, the CDR3 is TGCGCCAGCAGTCCGACCGAGGAGGTGGGCGAGCAGTACTTC.

This clone was observed a single time. The chain has TRBV19 and TRBJ2-3; 8 bases align to TRBD1. The CDR3 runs 14 residues. CDR1 LNHDA and CDR2 SQIVND come from the germline V gene (reference sequence). V dropped 11 bases and J dropped 4; count of bases not matched to a gene: 11. The CDR3 region is CASNPTGGSDTQYF. The CDR3 coding sequence is TGTGCCTCTAACCCCACAGGGGGATCAGATACGCAGTATTTT.

V is TRBV9 and J is TRBJ2-3, with D maybe TRBD1 (6 bases). CDR1 and CDR2 (germline): SGDLS, YYNGEE. The length of the CDR3 is 15 residues. Trimming cost V 0 bases and J 4 bases, with 12 bases left between them. CDR3 nucleotide sequence: TGTGCCAGCAGCGTAGCAGGGGCGGACCCAGATACGCAGTATTTT. It codes for CASSVAGADPDTQYF.

This clone was counted once. This chain connects TRBV7-8 to TRBJ2-7, with D tentatively TRBD2 (5 bases). CDR3 length: 15 residues. CDR1 and CDR2 from the germline V gene are SGHVS and FQNEAQ. Between the trimmed V and J ends, which lost 1 base and 1 base, there was a span of 11 bases. The CDR3 DNA reads as TGTGCCAGCAGCTTAGGAGCAGGCGGGTCCTACGAGCAGTACGTC. It specifies CASSLGAGGSYEQYV.

This clone has just one count. The chain has TRBV4-2 and TRBJ1-1; possibly TRBD1 for D (5 bases). Trimming took off 1 base at V and 6 bases at J, with 15 bases between the two ends. Germline loops: CDR1 LGHNA, CDR2 YNFKEQ. The CDR3 length is 15 residues. For the CDR3, the DNA is TGTGCCAGCAGCCAAGCGGCGGGGGATCTGCCTGAAGCTTTCTTT. Protein product: CASSQAAGDLPEAFF.

CDR3 sequence (DNA): TGTGCCAGCAGGAAAGGACAGAACACTGAAGCTTTCTTT. Encoded protein: CASRKGQNTEAFF. This chain connects TRBV27 to TRBJ1-1; maybe TRBD1 (5 bases). The CDR3 spans 13 residues. Trimming left V 6 bases short and J 1 base short, with 9 bases between. Germline V gene data show CDR1 as MNHEY and CDR2 as SMNVEV (reference sequence).

The rearrangement joins TRBV10-3 to TRBJ2-5, with D possibly matching TRBD1 (6 bases). CDR3 size: 17 residues. V was clipped by 0 bases and J by 3 bases, with 17 bases between them. The germline gives CDR1 ENHRY, CDR2 SYGVKD. CDR3 DNA: TGTGCCATCAGTGAGTCGATGGGCAGGAAGGGGGAAGAGACCCAGTACTTC. It specifies CAISESMGRKGEETQYF.

This chain links TRBV7-9 with TRBJ2-7, with TRBD2 as a possible D gene (5 bases). Germline V CDR1 and CDR2: SEHNR, FQNEAQ (reference sequence). Trimming removed 0 bases at V and 6 bases at J, with 18 bases between. The CDR3 runs to 16 residues. CDR3 nucleotides: TGTGCCAGCAGCTTAGCGCGGCGGGTTACCGGCCGCGAGCAGTACGTC. Translation: CASSLARRVTGREQYV.